This entry features one TCR beta chain sequence. No antigen is known for it. TCRdb's copy holds only in-frame clones and misses some; the assay was immunoSEQ multiplex PCR. Among approximately 65,000 clones, about 90% were seen once, and the ten largest hold around 3.2%. V lost 6 bases and J 1 base, leaving 9 bases between the germline ends. Germline V gives CDR1 SNHLY, CDR2 FYNNEI. CDR3 length: 13 residues. The sample comes from a study of cytomegalovirus exposure and HLA in healthy donors. General study findings and limits: Many donors shared some public TCRs, even though most TCR sequences were rare.

The receptor was derived from a man aged 18 to 29 in good health and CMV-seronegative. Material: PBMCs. J is TRBJ2-5 and V is TRBV2; D call uncertain. The CDR3 DNA reads TGTGCCAGCAGCTCAGGTTCCCAAGAGACCCAGTACTTC. It yields the protein CASSSGSQETQYF. The variable domain in full, with the rest retrieved from reference TRBV2 and TRBJ2-5, is EPEVTQTPSHQVTQMGQEVILRCVPISNHLYFYWYRQILGQKVEFLVSFYNNEISEKSEIFDDQFSVERPDGSNFTLKIRSTKLEDSAMYFCASSSGSQETQYFGPGTRLLVL.